This entry features one T cell receptor beta chain sequence. There is no known antigen for this receptor. No qualities accompany the bases; no much larger clone lies one base away. This sample was taken from a study of blood T cell repertoires in COVID-19 (dated by TCRdb to 2018 to 2021). For context, the study as a whole: Collaborator samples came from the United States, Italy and Spain and covered acute and convalescent phases of COVID-19. The repertoires were released in a freely available public database intended as a resource for research on the immune response to SARS-CoV-2. Deeply sampled blood TCRbeta repertoires from subjects exposed to, actively infected with, or recovered from COVID-19 were included in the dataset. Where HLA class I and class II types were available, the types were taken from metadata supplied by the sample provider, not from assay-based typing. The material from the prospective study consisted of cDNA or gDNA derived from T cells, B-cell-depleted T cells, or PBMCs. The sample metadata nearly always contained a de-identified subject ID, COVID-19 status, age in years and sex. The samples were drawn from the first 160 participants of the ongoing ImmuneRACE study and from 1,254 subjects provided by 6 global collaborators. Overall study outcomes, separate from this receptor: Clinical and demographic metadata were provided uncurated, with the amount varying by source and participant.

Including cysteine and phenylalanine, the CDR3 has 12 amino acids. Only the CDR3 DNA stays, 36 bases, in frame from base 1. Reading the germline V gene gives CDR1 SGHTA and CDR2 FQGNSA. V and J are truncated by 1 base and 6 bases respectively, leaving an intervening sequence of 5 bases. TCRbeta CDR3 regions were amplified from genomic DNA using the immunoSEQ Assay, a bias-controlled multiplex PCR. The source study handled its data this way. The number of nucleated cells in each sample was estimated from the amplification of reference gene primers within the assay. Sequence reads were collapsed and filtered to measure the absolute abundance of every unique TCRbeta CDR3 rearrangement. For each sample, productive Simpson clonality was calculated as the square root of Simpson's diversity index over productive rearrangements. TCRdb re-hosts the immuneACCESS table, in-frame sequences only. Its copies lack some clones; in the studies checked, an unresolved V gene accounts for under half of them, and the cause for the rest is not known. V, J and clone size are those of that table, while D and trimming were read from the DNA. In this sample the table shows a few hundred thousand clones, approximately 92% of which occur a single time. The ten largest clones capture around 20% of the sample.

In the prospective study, participants were roughly 18 to 100 years old, resided in 24 geographic areas of the United States, and were enrolled through a virtual design. In the prospective study, cohorts were assigned on the basis of participant-reported clinical history obtained from a screening survey and a study questionnaire. Recovered participants in ImmuneRACE Cohort 3 were defined by two consecutive negative NP/OP PCR tests, clearance by a healthcare professional, or resolution of symptoms. In the prospective study, whole blood, serum and a nasopharyngeal or oropharyngeal swab were collected from each participant by mobile phlebotomists. Prospective study participants could optionally give additional blood draws and questionnaires over an approximately two-month period. Before DNA extraction, blood samples from the prospective study were shipped at room temperature or frozen.

The V and J genes are TRBV7-2 and TRBJ2-3; the D gene cannot be named for sure. The sample comprised PBMCs or T cells enriched from blood (not recorded which). This TCR came from a woman in her 30s who had recovered from COVID-19. In nucleotide form, the sequence is TGTGCCAGCAGCTTAGTCGTCGATACGCAGTATTTT. This is translated as CASSLVVDTQYF.